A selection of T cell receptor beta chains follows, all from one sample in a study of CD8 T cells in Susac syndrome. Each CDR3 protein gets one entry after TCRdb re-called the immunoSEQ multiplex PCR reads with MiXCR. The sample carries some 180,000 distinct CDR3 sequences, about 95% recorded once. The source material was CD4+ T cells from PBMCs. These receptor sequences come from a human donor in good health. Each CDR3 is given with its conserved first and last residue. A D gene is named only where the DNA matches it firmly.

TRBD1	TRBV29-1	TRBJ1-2	TGCAGCGTTGAACCACTCACGGACAGGGGCGACTATGGCTACACCTTC	CSVEPLTDRGDYGYTF
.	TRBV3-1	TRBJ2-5	TGTGCCAGCAGCCGAACAGGGCTAGGGTTCCAAGAGACCCAGTACTTC	CASSRTGLGFQETQYF
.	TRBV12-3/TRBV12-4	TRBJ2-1	TGTGCCAGCAGCCCCTCCGCCGTCAATAGAAAGTTCTTC	CASSPSAVNRKFF
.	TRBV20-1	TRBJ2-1	TGCAGTGCACAGGCAGCGGACAATGAGCAGTTCTTC	CSAQAADNEQFF
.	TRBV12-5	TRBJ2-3	TGTGCTAGTGGTTTGGTCGGCGGGCGGGCAGATACGCAGTATTTT	CASGLVGGRADTQYF
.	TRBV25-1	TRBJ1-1	TGTGCCAGCAGTGACCCCCCAGGGGATGAAGCTTTCTTT	CASSDPPGDEAFF
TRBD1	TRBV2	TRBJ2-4	TGTGCCAGCAGTACTGACAGGGCAGCCAAAAACATTCAGTACTTC	CASSTDRAAKNIQYF
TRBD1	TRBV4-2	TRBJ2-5	TGTGCCAGCAGCAACCCGGGACAGGGTCAGACCCAGTACTTC	CASSNPGQGQTQYF
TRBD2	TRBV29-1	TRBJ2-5	TGCAGCGTTGAAGATACCAGGGAGGGCCAAGAGACCCAGTACTTC	CSVEDTREGQETQYF
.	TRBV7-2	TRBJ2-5	TGTGCCAGCAGCTTAGCCTGGACACTTCAAGAGACCCAGTACTTC	CASSLAWTLQETQYF
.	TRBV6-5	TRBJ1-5	TGTGCCAGCAGCAAACGGTACAATCAGCCCCAGCATTTT	CASSKRYNQPQHF
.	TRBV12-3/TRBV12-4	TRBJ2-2	TGTGCCAGCAGTTTAGGGTTGGGCGGGGAGCTGTTTTTT	CASSLGLGGELFF
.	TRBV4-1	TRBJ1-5	TGCGCCAGCAGCCAAGATTCCGGACAGTCGAATCAGCCCCAGCATTTT	CASSQDSGQSNQPQHF
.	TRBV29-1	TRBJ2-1	TGCAGCGCCACTAGCTACTACAATGAGCAGTTCTTC	CSATSYYNEQFF
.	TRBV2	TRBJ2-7	TGTGCCAGCAATCTCGACAGTTCCTACGAGCAGTACTTC	CASNLDSSYEQYF
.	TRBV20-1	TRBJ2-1	TGCAGTGTTCAGGTTCAAGCGGACTTCTACAATGAGCAGTTCTTC	CSVQVQADFYNEQFF
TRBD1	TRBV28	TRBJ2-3	TGTGCCAGCAGCACAAGCCGACAGGGTGGCACAGATACGCAGTATTTT	CASSTSRQGGTDTQYF
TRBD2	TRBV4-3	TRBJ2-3	TGCGCCAGCAGCCAAGACCCGACTAGCGGGAAAAACACAGATACGCAGTATTTT	CASSQDPTSGKNTDTQYF